The 31 T cell receptor beta chains in this list originate from one sample, sequenced in a study of T cells expressing NK-cell markers. TCRdb reprocessed the 5' RACE reads and keeps a single row for each CDR3 protein, giving no DNA. The sample has about 550,000 distinct CDR3 sequences. The specimen was blood T cells: a sorted CD56 or NKG2C T cell subset, CD4+ or CD8+ T cells, or bulk PBMC T cells (not recorded which). Every receptor here comes from a man aged 18 to 29 in good health.

The genes are TRBV20-1 and TRBJ2-2; TCRdb gives TRBD2 as the D gene, but with no DNA this cannot be confirmed. Germline-derived CDR1 and CDR2 are DFQATT and SNEGSKA (reference sequence). The CDR3 sequence is 17 residues long. The CDR3 loop reads CSAKGPAGGRGGGELFF.

The genes are TRBV6-5 and TRBJ2-6; no DNA is available, so the TRBD1 call from TCRdb remains unchecked. In germline, CDR1 is MNHEY, CDR2 SVGAGI. The CDR3 loop spans 17 amino acids. CDR3 amino acids: CASSSTGGNSGANVLTF.

The rearrangement uses TRBV7-9 and TRBJ1-4; TCRdb lists TRBD1, though no DNA is available to test this call. Germline CDR1 SEHNR, CDR2 FQNEAQ (reference sequence). The CDR3 extends over 14 amino acids. The CDR3 here is CASSFSDAREKLFF.

This chain links TRBV11-2 with TRBJ1-1; TCRdb outputs TRBD1, but without DNA this stays unchecked. CDR3 length: 13 residues. Germline CDR1 and CDR2: SGHAT and FQNNGV. CDR3 residues: CASSATGGTEAFF.

This chain connects TRBV20-1 to TRBJ2-3. Per germline, CDR1 DFQATT and CDR2 SNEGSKA (reference sequence). This CDR3 has 16 residues. CDR3: CSARGFLAGLTDTQYF.

The V and J genes are TRBV12-3 or TRBV12-4 and TRBJ1-4; with no DNA, the TCRdb D assignment of TRBD1 cannot be verified. The CDR3 has 16 amino acids. The CDR3 spells CASSLGVRVENEKLFF.

This chain joins TRBV30 and TRBJ2-6; the TRBD1 assignment by TCRdb is unverifiable without DNA. The V gene's germline CDR1 is GTSNPN and CDR2 SVGIG (reference sequence). CDR3 length: 15 amino acids. The CDR3 spells CAWGQGGSGANVLTF. Using reference TRBV30 and TRBJ2-6 for the parts outside the CDR3, the full variable domain is SQTIHQWPATLVQPVGSPLSLECTVEGTSNPNLYWYRQAAGRGLQLLFYSVGIGQISSEVPQNLSASRPQDRQFILSSKKLLLSDSGFYLCAWGQGGSGANVLTFGAGSRLTVL.

The chain combines TRBV2 with TRBJ2-2; with no DNA, the TCRdb D assignment of TRBD2 cannot be verified. This CDR3 comprises 13 residues. Per germline, CDR1 SNHLY and CDR2 FYNNEI. CDR3 loop: CASSASAAGELFF.

This chain uses TRBV19 with TRBJ2-2; absent DNA, TCRdb's TRBD1 call cannot be checked. From germline, CDR1 is LNHDA and CDR2 SQIVND (reference sequence). The CDR3 totals 14 residues. The CDR3 loop is CASGRGPNTGELFF.

The chain links TRBV2 to TRBJ2-7; TCRdb's assignment of TRBD1 cannot be checked, as there is no DNA. The CDR3 is 11 amino acids. Per germline, CDR1 SNHLY and CDR2 FYNNEI. The CDR3 reads CASTTTGEQYF.

The genes are TRBV6-2 or TRBV6-3 and TRBJ2-7; TCRdb's D call, TRBD1, is unchecked because there is no DNA. The CDR3 loop spans 16 amino acids. Germline V lookup: CDR1 MNHEY, CDR2 SVGEGT. The CDR3 here is CASSYSSQGAPYEQYF.

The chain is built from TRBV7-2 and TRBJ2-7; the D call from TCRdb, TRBD2, cannot be confirmed without DNA. The CDR3 runs to 15 residues. Germline V gene sequence: CDR1 SGHTA, CDR2 FQGNSA. The CDR3 protein is CASSLGGIAGVEQYF.

The chain carries TRBV29-1 and TRBJ2-6. CDR1 and CDR2 from the germline V gene are SQVTM and ANQGSEA. The CDR3 covers 17 residues. CDR3 sequence: CSVEDRSLGPGANVLTF.

The gene calls are TRBV21-1 and TRBJ1-2. TRBV21-1 is described as a pseudogene. The CDR3 loop spans 12 amino acids. CDR3 loop: CASSTLNYGYTF.

V gene TRBV29-1 combines with J gene TRBJ2-3; TCRdb's assignment of TRBD1 cannot be checked, as there is no DNA. The CDR3 spans 13 residues. Germline assignment: CDR1 SQVTM and CDR2 ANQGSEA. Here the CDR3 reads CSVTGESTDTQYF.

The V call is TRBV7-9, the J call TRBJ2-1; TCRdb picks TRBD1, but there is no DNA to check that call. The CDR3 is made up of 16 amino acids. Germline V CDR1 and CDR2: SEHNR, FQNEAQ (reference sequence). The CDR3 sequence: CASSPLTRSDFYEQFF.

The chain has TRBV30 and TRBJ2-4. Germline V CDR1 and CDR2: GTSNPN, SVGIG (reference sequence). The CDR3 runs to 14 residues. The CDR3 sequence is CAWSNGIAKNIQYF.

The gene calls are TRBV5-4 and TRBJ2-1; TCRdb picks TRBD2, but there is no DNA to check that call. The CDR3 sequence is 21 residues long. Germline CDR1 SGHNT, CDR2 YYREEE (reference sequence). This chain's CDR3 is CASSFFFKDYTTPSSYNEQFF. Complete variable domain (other parts from reference TRBV5-4 and TRBJ2-1): ETGVTQSPTHLIKTRGQQVTLRCSSQSGHNTVSWYQQALGQGPQFIFQYYREEENGRGNFPPRFSGLQFPNYSSELNVNALELDDSALYLCASSFFFKDYTTPSSYNEQFFGPGTRLTVL.

CDR3 residues: CASSLAVGGPQETQYF. The V call is TRBV5-5, the J call TRBJ2-5; TCRdb names TRBD1, which stays unverified in the absence of DNA. The germline gives CDR1 SGHKS, CDR2 YYEKEE (reference sequence). The CDR3 has 16 residues.

This chain joins TRBV9 and TRBJ2-5; TCRdb returns TRBD1, unconfirmable since there is no DNA. Germline CDR1 SGDLS, CDR2 YYNGEE. The CDR3 extends over 18 amino acids. The CDR3 reads CASSQAPGQGFRKETQYF. The whole variable domain, filled in from reference TRBV9 and TRBJ2-5, reads DSGVTQTPKHLITATGQRVTLRCSPRSGDLSVYWYQQSLDQGLQFLIQYYNGEERAKGNILERFSAQQFPDLHSELNLSSLELGDSALYFCASSQAPGQGFRKETQYFGPGTRLLVL.

V gene TRBV20-1 combines with J gene TRBJ2-5; the D call from TCRdb, TRBD2, cannot be confirmed without DNA. CDR1 is DFQATT, CDR2 SNEGSKA, per germline (reference sequence). This CDR3 is 12 amino acids long. The CDR3 protein is CSGTLGGETQYF.

This chain links TRBV12-3 or TRBV12-4 with TRBJ1-4; with no DNA, the TCRdb D assignment of TRBD1 cannot be verified. The CDR3 is 14 residues long. The CDR3 loop reads CASTPGATNEKLFF.

The chain uses TRBV12-3 or TRBV12-4 and TRBJ1-5; the TCRdb call, TRBD1, lacks DNA for checking. The CDR3 sequence is 12 residues long. The CDR3 protein is CASTGGGQPQHF.

The chain employs TRBV7-2 and TRBJ2-2; TCRdb names TRBD2, which stays unverified in the absence of DNA. In germline, CDR1 is SGHTA, CDR2 FQGNSA. The CDR3 has 15 residues. The CDR3 protein is CASSLRRQVTGELFF.

The chain has TRBV11-3 and TRBJ2-5; TCRdb picks TRBD2, but there is no DNA to check that call. The CDR3 length is 14 residues. Germline CDR1 SGHNT, CDR2 YENEEA. CDR3: CASSLVLGWETQYF.

J is TRBJ1-5 and V is TRBV29-1; TCRdb's D call of TRBD1 is untestable without DNA. The CDR3 loop spans 14 amino acids. The germline V gene has CDR1 SQVTM and CDR2 ANQGSEA. CDR3 in amino acids: CSARDRGLGQPQHF.

The J gene is TRBJ2-3, the V gene TRBV4-1; the TCRdb D gene call, TRBD1, has no DNA to confirm it. CDR3 size: 17 residues. CDR1 and CDR2 (germline): MGHRA, YSYEKL. The CDR3 region is CASSQVVGPPRKDTQYF.

V is TRBV7-9 and J is TRBJ2-5; TCRdb selects TRBD2, and the lack of DNA leaves this call unchecked. This CDR3 is built from 16 residues. Germline V gene lookup returns CDR1 SEHNR and CDR2 FQNEAQ (reference sequence). CDR3 residues: CASSQAGLAQKETQYF.

V gene TRBV3-1 combines with J gene TRBJ2-3; TCRdb's assignment of TRBD1 cannot be checked, as there is no DNA. This CDR3 spans 15 amino acids. CDR1 LGHDT and CDR2 YNNKEL come from the germline V gene (reference sequence). The CDR3 loop is CASSQPGLVPDTQYF.

The chain uses TRBV4-2 and TRBJ2-3; with no DNA, the TCRdb D assignment of TRBD1 cannot be verified. Germline V gene data show CDR1 as LGHNA and CDR2 as YNFKEQ. CDR3 length: 14 residues. The CDR3 loop is CASSRDARADTQYF.

This chain connects TRBV7-9 to TRBJ1-1; TCRdb's D call of TRBD1 is untestable without DNA. CDR1 and CDR2 from the germline V gene are SEHNR and FQNEAQ (reference sequence). There are 15 residues in the CDR3. CDR3 sequence reads: CASSSPAQGRTEAFF.